Each of the 2 T cell receptor beta chains below was sequenced from the same sample in a study of Graves' ophthalmopathy and Graves' hyperthyroidism. RNA transcripts were the template, and TCR beta CDR3 regions were amplified from them. Amplification began with first-round RT-PCR using HTBI primers, then second-round multiplex PCR was performed. TCRdb redid the calling of the multiplex PCR reads with MiXCR, one entry per CDR3 protein. This table has around 520,000 distinct CDR3 sequences, under 45% appearing once. Sequencing input: peripheral blood or thyroid tissue (not recorded which). The receptors come from an adult man with Graves' hyperthyroidism.

The genes are TRBV29-1 and TRBJ1-2; 7 bases map to TRBD1. Germline CDR1 SQVTM, CDR2 ANQGSEA. V was pared by 7 bases and J by 8 bases, with 13 bases of the junction left unmatched. The CDR3 extends over 13 amino acids. The chain's CDR3 is CSGTMTGKGGYTF. The CDR3 coding sequence is TGCAGCGGGACAATGACAGGGAAAGGCGGCTACACCTTC.

The genes are TRBV3-1 and TRBJ2-5; D is undetermined. This CDR3 has 11 residues. Between the trimmed V and J ends, which lost 8 bases and 2 bases, there was a span of 6 bases. Germline V gives CDR1 LGHDT, CDR2 YNNKEL (reference sequence). CDR3 region: CASALQETQYF. DNA for the CDR3: TGTGCCAGCGCCCTACAAGAGACCCAGTACTTC.